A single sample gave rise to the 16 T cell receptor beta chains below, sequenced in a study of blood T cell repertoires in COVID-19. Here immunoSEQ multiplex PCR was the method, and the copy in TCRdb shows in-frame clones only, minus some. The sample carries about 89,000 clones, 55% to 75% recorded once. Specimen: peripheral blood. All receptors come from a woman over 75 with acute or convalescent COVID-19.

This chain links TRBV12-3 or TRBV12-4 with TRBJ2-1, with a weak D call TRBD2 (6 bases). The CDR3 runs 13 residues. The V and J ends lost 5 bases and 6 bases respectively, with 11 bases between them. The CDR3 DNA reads TGTGCCAGCAGTCCGGGACTTGCCAATGAGCAGTTCTTC. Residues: CASSPGLANEQFF.

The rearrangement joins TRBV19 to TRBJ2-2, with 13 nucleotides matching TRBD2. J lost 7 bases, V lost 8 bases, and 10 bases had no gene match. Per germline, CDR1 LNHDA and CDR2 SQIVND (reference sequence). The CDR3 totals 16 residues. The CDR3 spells CASSRTSGGQSGELFF. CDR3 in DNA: TGTGCCAGTTCGCGGACTAGCGGGGGCCAGAGCGGGGAGCTGTTTTTT.

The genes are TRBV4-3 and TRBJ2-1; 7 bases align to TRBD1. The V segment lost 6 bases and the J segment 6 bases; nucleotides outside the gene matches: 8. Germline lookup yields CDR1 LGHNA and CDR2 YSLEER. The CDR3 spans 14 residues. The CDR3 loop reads CASSDSAGGNEQFF. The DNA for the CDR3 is TGCGCCAGCAGTGATTCGGCAGGGGGCAATGAGCAGTTCTTC.

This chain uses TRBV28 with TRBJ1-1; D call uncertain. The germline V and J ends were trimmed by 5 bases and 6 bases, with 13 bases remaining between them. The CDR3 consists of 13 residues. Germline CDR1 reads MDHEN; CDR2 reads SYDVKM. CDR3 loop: CASSRDVQAEAFF. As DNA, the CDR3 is TGTGCCAGCAGTCGAGACGTTCAGGCTGAAGCTTTCTTT. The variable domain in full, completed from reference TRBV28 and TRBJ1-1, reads DVKVTQSSRYLVKRTGEKVFLECVQDMDHENMFWYRQDPGLGLRLIYFSYDVKMKEKGDIPEGYSVSREKKERFSLILESASTNQTSMYLCASSRDVQAEAFFGQGTRLTVV.

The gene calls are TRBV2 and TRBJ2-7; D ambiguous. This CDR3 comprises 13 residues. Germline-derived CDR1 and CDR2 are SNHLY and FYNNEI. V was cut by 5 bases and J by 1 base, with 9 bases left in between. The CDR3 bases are TGTGCCAGCAGTTTTCCCCTTTCCTACGAGCAGTACTTC. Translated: CASSFPLSYEQYF.

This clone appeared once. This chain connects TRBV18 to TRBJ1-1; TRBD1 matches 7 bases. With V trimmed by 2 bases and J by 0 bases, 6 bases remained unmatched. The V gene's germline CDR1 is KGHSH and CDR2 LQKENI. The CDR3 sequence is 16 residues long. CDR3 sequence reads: CASSPNRGYLNTEAFF. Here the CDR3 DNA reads TGTGCCAGCTCACCAAACAGGGGATACCTGAACACTGAAGCTTTCTTT.

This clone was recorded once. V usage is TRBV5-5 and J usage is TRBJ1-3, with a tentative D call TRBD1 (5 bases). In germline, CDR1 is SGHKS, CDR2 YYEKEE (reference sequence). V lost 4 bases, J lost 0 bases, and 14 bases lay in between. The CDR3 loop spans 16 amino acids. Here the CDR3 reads CASSRRDGSSGNTIYF. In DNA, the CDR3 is TGTGCCAGCAGCCGGAGGGACGGGAGCTCTGGAAACACCATATATTTT.

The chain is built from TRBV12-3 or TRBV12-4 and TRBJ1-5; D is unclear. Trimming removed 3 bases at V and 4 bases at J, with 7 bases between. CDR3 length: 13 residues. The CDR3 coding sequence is TGTGCCAGCAGTTTTACCGGGAATCAGCCCCAGCATTTT. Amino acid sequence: CASSFTGNQPQHF.

The CDR3 nucleotides are TGCGCCAGCAAGCTTGGTAGGGGCCATGAGCAGTTCTTC. This translates into CASKLGRGHEQFF. The genes are TRBV5-1 and TRBJ2-1, with a tentative D call TRBD1 (5 bases). The V end lost 6 bases, the J end lost 8 bases, and 15 bases lay between the germline ends. The CDR3 totals 13 residues. Germline V CDR1 and CDR2: SGHRS, YFSETQ.

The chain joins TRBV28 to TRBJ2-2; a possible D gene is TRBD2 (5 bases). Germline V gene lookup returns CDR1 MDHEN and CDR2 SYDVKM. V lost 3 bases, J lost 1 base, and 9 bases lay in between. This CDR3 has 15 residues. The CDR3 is CASSFPGENTGELFF. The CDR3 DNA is TGTGCCAGCAGTTTCCCCGGGGAGAACACCGGGGAGCTGTTTTTT.

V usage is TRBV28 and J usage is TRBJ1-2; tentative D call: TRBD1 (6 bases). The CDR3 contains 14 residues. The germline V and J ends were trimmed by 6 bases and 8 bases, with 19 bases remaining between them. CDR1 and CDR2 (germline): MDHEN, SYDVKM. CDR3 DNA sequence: TGTGCCAGCAGCTTAACCAACAGGGTGCAGGGCTACACCTTC. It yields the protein CASSLTNRVQGYTF.

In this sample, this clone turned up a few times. The CDR3 loop is CASSVAGGANFYGYTF. As DNA, the CDR3 is TGTGCCAGTAGTGTGGCAGGGGGCGCGAATTTTTATGGCTACACCTTC. The rearrangement joins TRBV19 to TRBJ1-2, with 8 nucleotides matching TRBD1. J gave up 5 bases and V 5 bases, and 13 bases lay outside the gene matches. Germline CDR1 LNHDA, CDR2 SQIVND (reference sequence). The CDR3 contains 16 residues.

CDR3 residues: CASSSTVLRGGYTF. In DNA form, the CDR3 reads TGTGCCAGCAGTTCGACGGTCCTCCGGGGTGGCTACACCTTC. The rearrangement links TRBV28 to TRBJ1-2; no firm D call. V was clipped by 4 bases and J by 7 bases, with 16 bases between them. CDR3 size: 14 residues. Germline V CDR1 and CDR2: MDHEN, SYDVKM.

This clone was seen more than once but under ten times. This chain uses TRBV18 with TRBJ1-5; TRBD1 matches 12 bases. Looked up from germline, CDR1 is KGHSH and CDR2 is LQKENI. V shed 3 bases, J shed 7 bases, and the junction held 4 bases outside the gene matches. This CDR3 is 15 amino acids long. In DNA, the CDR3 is TGTGCCAGCTCACCCCTGGGACAGGGGGCGCAGCCCCAGCATTTT. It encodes CASSPLGQGAQPQHF.

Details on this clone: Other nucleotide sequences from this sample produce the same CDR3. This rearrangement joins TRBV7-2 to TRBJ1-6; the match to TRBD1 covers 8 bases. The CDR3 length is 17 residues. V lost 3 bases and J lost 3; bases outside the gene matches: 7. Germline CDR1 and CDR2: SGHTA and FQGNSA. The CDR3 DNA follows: TGTGCCAGCAGCTTTTGGACAGGGAGCTACTATAATTCACCCCTCCACTTT. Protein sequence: CASSFWTGSYYNSPLHF.

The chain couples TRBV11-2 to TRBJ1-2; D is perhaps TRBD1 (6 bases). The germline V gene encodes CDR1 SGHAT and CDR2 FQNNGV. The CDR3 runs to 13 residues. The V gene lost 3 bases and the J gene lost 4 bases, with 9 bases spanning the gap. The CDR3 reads CASSFTGSYGYTF. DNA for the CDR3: TGTGCCAGCAGCTTTACAGGGTCCTATGGCTACACCTTC.